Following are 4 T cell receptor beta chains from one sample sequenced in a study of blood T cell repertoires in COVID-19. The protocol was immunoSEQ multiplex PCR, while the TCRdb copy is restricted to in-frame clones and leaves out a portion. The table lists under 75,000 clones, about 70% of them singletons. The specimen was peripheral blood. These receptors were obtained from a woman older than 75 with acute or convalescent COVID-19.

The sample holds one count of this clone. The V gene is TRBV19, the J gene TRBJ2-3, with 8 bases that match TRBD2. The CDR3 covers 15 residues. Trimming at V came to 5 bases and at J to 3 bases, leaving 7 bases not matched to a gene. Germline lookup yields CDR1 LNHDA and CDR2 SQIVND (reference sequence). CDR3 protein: CASSSGGGRTDTQYF. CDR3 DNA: TGTGCCAGTAGTTCCGGGGGGGGAAGGACAGATACGCAGTATTTT.

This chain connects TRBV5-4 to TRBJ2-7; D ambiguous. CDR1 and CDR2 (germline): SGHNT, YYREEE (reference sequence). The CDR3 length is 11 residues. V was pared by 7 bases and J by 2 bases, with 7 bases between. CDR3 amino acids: CASQNTYEQYF. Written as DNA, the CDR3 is TGTGCCAGCCAAAACACCTACGAGCAGTACTTC. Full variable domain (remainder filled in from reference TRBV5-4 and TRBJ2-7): ETGVTQSPTHLIKTRGQQVTLRCSSQSGHNTVSWYQQALGQGPQFIFQYYREEENGRGNFPPRFSGLQFPNYSSELNVNALELDDSALYLCASQNTYEQYFGPGTRLTVT.

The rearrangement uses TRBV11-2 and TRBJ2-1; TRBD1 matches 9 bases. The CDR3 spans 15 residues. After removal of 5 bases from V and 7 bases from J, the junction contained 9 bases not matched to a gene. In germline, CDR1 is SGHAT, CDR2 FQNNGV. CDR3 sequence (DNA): TGTGCCAGCAGCCCTCTTCGGACAGGGGTGAATGAGCAGTTCTTC. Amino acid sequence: CASSPLRTGVNEQFF. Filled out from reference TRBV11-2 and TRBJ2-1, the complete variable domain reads EAGVAQSPRYKIIEKRQSVAFWCNPISGHATLYWYQQILGQGPKLLIQFQNNGVVDDSQLPKDRFSAERLKGVDSTLKIQPAKLEDSAVYLCASSPLRTGVNEQFFGPGTRLTVL.

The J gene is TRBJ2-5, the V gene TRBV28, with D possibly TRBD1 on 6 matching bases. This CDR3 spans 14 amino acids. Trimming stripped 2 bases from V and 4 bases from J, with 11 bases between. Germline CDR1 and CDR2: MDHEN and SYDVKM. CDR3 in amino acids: CASSLHRDPETQYF. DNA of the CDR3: TGTGCCAGCAGTTTACACAGGGACCCAGAGACCCAGTACTTC.